Below are 21 T cell receptor beta chains sequenced from a single sample in a study of beta chain features in type 1 diabetes. Notes on the study in general: TCRB CDR3s from Type 1 diabetes patients were moderately but significantly shorter in all four CD4+ subsets.

The isolated RNA, all of it, was reverse transcribed, so expressed TCRB transcripts were what got sequenced. Only in-frame clones appear in the TCRdb table, and some are missing; sequencing was by immunoSEQ multiplex PCR. The data hold hundreds of thousands of clones, with roughly 13% observed a single time. These receptors are not linked to any known antigen. The sequenced sample was naive CD4+ T cells from blood. These receptors were obtained from a man aged 18 to 29 with type 1 diabetes.

This chain links TRBV12-5 with TRBJ2-7, with 7 positions matching TRBD2. The germline gives CDR1 LGHNT, CDR2 FRNRAP. CDR3 length equals 16 residues. V lost 5 bases, J lost 4 bases, and 14 bases stayed unmatched. This CDR3 is CASGPLEGGSSYEQYF. The CDR3 nucleotides read TGTGCTAGTGGTCCCCTCGAGGGAGGGAGTAGTTACGAGCAGTACTTC. Together with reference TRBV12-5 and TRBJ2-7, the CDR3 gives the full variable domain: DARVTQTPRHKVTEMGQEVTMRCQPILGHNTVFWYRQTMMQGLELLAYFRNRAPLDDSGMPKDRFSAEMPDATLATLKIQPSEPRDSAVYFCASGPLEGGSSYEQYFGPGTRLTVT.

The chain uses TRBV5-4 and TRBJ2-3, with 12 nucleotides matching TRBD2. The V and J ends lost 3 bases and 2 bases, in that order; junction bases with no gene match: 7. The CDR3 covers 17 residues. From germline, CDR1 is SGHNT and CDR2 YYREEE (reference sequence). CDR3: CASSSQTSGGVTDTQYF. CDR3 nucleotide sequence: TGTGCCAGCAGCTCCCAGACTAGCGGGGGAGTCACAGATACGCAGTATTTT. Complete variable domain (other parts from reference TRBV5-4 and TRBJ2-3): ETGVTQSPTHLIKTRGQQVTLRCSSQSGHNTVSWYQQALGQGPQFIFQYYREEENGRGNFPPRFSGLQFPNYSSELNVNALELDDSALYLCASSSQTSGGVTDTQYFGPGTRLTVL.

The chain couples TRBV29-1 to TRBJ1-1; unclear D gene. Germline V CDR1 and CDR2: SQVTM, ANQGSEA. The CDR3 is 10 amino acids. Trimming removed 3 bases at V and 10 bases at J, with 9 bases between. The CDR3 region has the DNA TGCAGCGTTGACGGCCAGCGAGCTTTCTTT. It codes for CSVDGQRAFF.

This clone has more than one count but fewer than ten. The rearrangement joins TRBV14 to TRBJ1-1, with D hard to call. Between the trimmed V and J ends, which lost 2 bases and 1 base, there was a span of 5 bases. CDR3 length: 13 residues. Germline loops: CDR1 SGHDN, CDR2 FVKESK. CDR3 amino acids: CASSQQRNTEAFF. The CDR3 bases are TGTGCCAGCAGCCAACAACGGAACACTGAAGCTTTCTTT.

The rearrangement joins TRBV6-1 to TRBJ2-5, with D perhaps assigned TRBD1 or TRBD2 (5 bases each). Germline V gene data show CDR1 as MNHNS and CDR2 as SASEGT. The V end lost 1 base, the J end lost 5 bases, and 8 bases lay between the germline ends. The CDR3 is made up of 13 amino acids. CDR3 sequence: CASSEGGLETQYF. In DNA, the CDR3 is TGTGCCAGCAGTGAAGGGGGGTTGGAGACCCAGTACTTC.

The chain combines TRBV18 with TRBJ2-5, with D perhaps given as TRBD1 or TRBD2 (7 bases each). CDR3 length equals 16 residues. The V end was cut by 1 base, the J end by 1 base, with 13 bases between. CDR1 KGHSH and CDR2 LQKENI come from the germline V gene. This CDR3 reads CASSPRAGGAQETQYF. CDR3 coding DNA: TGTGCCAGCTCACCACGGGCAGGGGGGGCCCAAGAGACCCAGTACTTC.

The table lists this clone with a few counts. Other DNA sequences of this sample code for an identical CDR3. The rearrangement joins TRBV5-1 to TRBJ2-3; no firm D call. CDR3 length: 14 amino acids. CDR1 SGHRS and CDR2 YFSETQ come from the germline V gene. Trimming shortened V by 0 bases and J by 0 bases, and 5 bases separated the two germline ends. For the CDR3, the DNA is TGCGCCAGCAGCTTGGGGGGTAGCACAGATACGCAGTATTTT. Amino acid sequence: CASSLGGSTDTQYF.

This clone was seen only once. The chain has TRBV9 and TRBJ1-1; TRBD1 aligns across 11 bases. After removal of 0 bases from V and 1 base from J, the junction contained 2 bases not matched to a gene. This CDR3 spans 16 amino acids. Germline CDR1 is SGDLS and CDR2 is YYNGEE. The CDR3 region is CASSVGGTGGNTEAFF. The CDR3 DNA sequence: TGTGCCAGCAGCGTAGGAGGGACAGGGGGGAACACTGAAGCTTTCTTT.

This clone was counted between two and nine times. This chain joins TRBV7-3 and TRBJ1-2; D remains ambiguous. Trimming took 1 base from V and 4 from J, leaving 10 bases between them. Germline V gene data show CDR1 as SGHTA and CDR2 as FQGTGA. The length of the CDR3 is 14 residues. DNA of the CDR3: TGTGCCAGCAGCTTAAAGGCAGAGGCCTATGGCTACACCTTC. Translation: CASSLKAEAYGYTF.

The gene calls are TRBV7-9 and TRBJ1-1, with TRBD1 as a possible D gene (5 bases). Germline CDR1 reads SEHNR; CDR2 reads FQNEAQ (reference sequence). The CDR3 sequence is 17 residues long. V lost 5 bases, J lost 4 bases, and 23 bases lay in between. CDR3 sequence (DNA): TGTGCCAGCAGCCTCGGGGGTACTCAGGGATTATTCACTGAAGCTTTCTTT. Translation gives CASSLGGTQGLFTEAFF.

The rearrangement links TRBV29-1 to TRBJ2-7; D possibly matches TRBD1 or TRBD2 (7 bases each). The CDR3 is 13 amino acids. CDR1 is SQVTM, CDR2 ANQGSEA, per germline. Trimming took 8 bases from V and 0 from J, leaving 14 bases between them. The chain's CDR3 is CSSQGGDSYEQYF. DNA of the CDR3: TGCAGCTCCCAGGGGGGGGACTCCTACGAGCAGTACTTC.

The chain couples TRBV7-3 to TRBJ2-2; 11 bases are a match to TRBD2. Trimming at V came to 7 bases and at J to 0 bases, leaving 4 bases not matched to a gene. CDR3 length: 16 residues. Per germline, CDR1 SGHTA and CDR2 FQGTGA. CDR3 DNA sequence: TGTGCCAGCACCGGGACTAGCGGTGCGAACACCGGGGAGCTGTTTTTT. The encoded protein is CASTGTSGANTGELFF.

This clone was found a few times. The chain recombines TRBV5-6 with TRBJ2-7; D is perhaps TRBD1 (5 bases). The CDR3 loop spans 14 amino acids. V gave up 7 bases and J gave up 5 bases, with 19 bases separating them. Germline V gene lookup returns CDR1 SGHDT and CDR2 YYEEEE. The CDR3 DNA reads as TGTGCCAGCGGCCTAACAGGCCCCCGGAACGAGCAGTACTTC. Translation gives CASGLTGPRNEQYF. Complete variable domain (other parts from reference TRBV5-6 and TRBJ2-7): DAGVTQSPTHLIKTRGQQVTLRCSPKSGHDTVSWYQQALGQGPQFIFQYYEEEERQRGNFPDRFSGHQFPNYSSELNVNALLLGDSALYLCASGLTGPRNEQYFGPGTRLTVT.

A few counts support this clone. The rearrangement links TRBV30 to TRBJ2-1, with TRBD2 matching 7 bases. The CDR3 runs to 15 residues. The germline CDR1 and CDR2 sequences are GTSNPN and SVGIG (reference sequence). V shed 1 base and J 4 bases; nucleotides not matched to a gene: 7. CDR3 in DNA: TGTGCCTGGAGTGACTGGGAGGGGCTTTACAATGAGCAGTTCTTC. Its protein is CAWSDWEGLYNEQFF.

Regarding this clone: Other DNA sequences within the sample encode an identical CDR3. The V gene is TRBV7-9, the J gene TRBJ2-5, with D uncertain. The V gene lost 1 base and the J gene lost 5 bases, with 5 bases spanning the gap. The CDR3 extends over 12 amino acids. Germline V gives CDR1 SEHNR, CDR2 FQNEAQ (reference sequence). DNA of the CDR3: TGTGCCAGCAGCTTAGTATTGGAGACCCAGTACTTC. Its protein product is CASSLVLETQYF. The full variable domain, rest sourced from reference TRBV7-9 and TRBJ2-5, is DTGVSQNPRHKITKRGQNVTFRCDPISEHNRLYWYRQTLGQGPEFLTYFQNEAQLEKSRLLSDRFSAERPKGSFSTLEIQRTEQGDSAMYLCASSLVLETQYFGPGTRLLVL.

The chain employs TRBV7-6 and TRBJ2-1; D assignment may be TRBD1 or TRBD2 (6 bases each). V gave up 0 bases and J gave up 8 bases, with 17 bases separating them. Germline V gene lookup returns CDR1 SGHVS and CDR2 FNYEAQ. CDR3 length equals 16 residues. Here the CDR3 DNA reads TGTGCCAGCAGCTTAGCATCGTTGAGGGGGGCACATGAGCAGTTCTTC. Its protein product is CASSLASLRGAHEQFF. Combining the CDR3 with reference TRBV7-6 and TRBJ2-1 gives the whole variable domain GAGVSQSPRYKVTKRGQDVALRCDPISGHVSLYWYRQALGQGPEFLTYFNYEAQQDKSGLPNDRFSAERPEGSISTLTIQRTEQRDSAMYRCASSLASLRGAHEQFFGPGTRLTVL.

This clone has only a few counts. This chain uses TRBV10-3 with TRBJ1-2; 8 positions agree with TRBD1. V trimming: 6 bases; J trimming: 6 bases; junction bases outside the gene matches: 18. The germline gives CDR1 ENHRY, CDR2 SYGVKD. This CDR3 has 17 residues. The CDR3 sequence is CAISTGQGITSHHGYTF. CDR3 sequence (DNA): TGTGCCATCAGCACTGGACAGGGAATAACTTCTCATCATGGCTACACCTTC.

This chain links TRBV10-3 with TRBJ2-1; D call uncertain. CDR3 size: 15 residues. V was trimmed by 4 bases and J by 0 bases, leaving 10 bases between them. Germline V gene sequence: CDR1 ENHRY, CDR2 SYGVKD. CDR3 sequence: CAISAGRDSYNEQFF. In DNA, the CDR3 is TGTGCCATCAGTGCGGGCCGCGACTCCTACAATGAGCAGTTCTTC.

This clone was seen a few times. At one end the junction does not follow the germline gene, possibly because of a read error. The genes are TRBV28 and TRBJ2-7; D is perhaps TRBD1 or TRBD2 (6 bases each). The CDR3 loop spans 14 amino acids. Germline V lookup: CDR1 MDHEN, CDR2 SYDVKM. CDR3 in DNA: TGTGCCAGCACTCCGGCCGGGGGCTTCCCCTTAGTCCCCTTC. Translation gives CASTPAGGFPLVPF.

The CDR3 protein is CASSESGGNQPQHF. CDR3 nucleotide sequence: TGTGCCAGCAGTGAATCGGGAGGCAATCAGCCCCAGCATTTT. V is TRBV25-1 and J is TRBJ1-5; D not resolved. With 1 base removed from V and 2 bases from J, the gap between germline ends came to 6 bases. Germline-derived CDR1 and CDR2 are MGHDK and SYGVNS. This CDR3 is built from 14 residues.

This clone was recorded a few times. The chain couples TRBV2 to TRBJ2-3; D gene unclear. V was trimmed by 7 bases and J by 7 bases, leaving 9 bases between them. This CDR3 comprises 11 residues. Per germline, CDR1 SNHLY and CDR2 FYNNEI. CDR3 in DNA: TGTGCCAGCACTCTCGGAAATACGCAGTATTTT. Protein product: CASTLGNTQYF.